The 19 T cell receptor beta chains listed next were all sequenced from one sample in a study of radiation and T cells in renal cell carcinoma. Profiled with immunoSEQ multiplex PCR; TCRdb holds only in-frame clones, not every one. Among 140,000 to 150,000 clones listed, less than 90% were seen once. Time point specified: baseline pretreatment blood. Treatment of the sample: 15 Gy SBRT to primary tumor, nephrectomy 4 weeks later. The material sequenced was blood, taken from a patient whose treatment included radiotherapy and nephrectomy. The source is a woman in her 70s with renal cell carcinoma.

The V gene is TRBV28, the J gene TRBJ1-1; TRBD1 matches 7 bases. Germline trimming cut 6 bases from V and 5 bases from J; bases unmatched to any gene: 3. This CDR3 has 12 residues. From germline, CDR1 is MDHEN and CDR2 SYDVKM. The CDR3 reads CASSLQGTEAFF. The CDR3 DNA sequence: TGTGCCAGCAGCCTACAGGGGACTGAAGCTTTCTTT. Full variable domain (outside the CDR3, taken from reference TRBV28 and TRBJ1-1): DVKVTQSSRYLVKRTGEKVFLECVQDMDHENMFWYRQDPGLGLRLIYFSYDVKMKEKGDIPEGYSVSREKKERFSLILESASTNQTSMYLCASSLQGTEAFFGQGTRLTVV.

V usage is TRBV14 and J usage is TRBJ1-2; D not resolved. CDR1 is SGHDN, CDR2 FVKESK, per germline. Trimming took off 4 bases at V and 2 bases at J, with 20 bases between the two ends. This CDR3 has 17 amino acids. Written as DNA, the CDR3 is TGTGCCAGCAGCCCCCTGACCTGGGCAGGCAGGAACTATGGCTACACCTTC. It codes for CASSPLTWAGRNYGYTF.

This clone turned up a few times. CDR3 sequence: CASSVRAGVTTGELFF. The CDR3 DNA reads as TGTGCCAGCAGCGTGAGAGCGGGGGTCACCACCGGGGAGCTGTTTTTT. The V call is TRBV9, the J call TRBJ2-2; 8 positions agree with TRBD2. Per germline, CDR1 SGDLS and CDR2 YYNGEE. Germline trimming cut 2 bases from V and 4 bases from J; bases unmatched to any gene: 7. The CDR3 consists of 16 residues.

The rearrangement uses TRBV14 and TRBJ1-6, with D unresolved. V shed 4 bases and J shed 7 bases, with 8 bases lying between them. CDR3 size: 13 residues. Germline assignment: CDR1 SGHDN and CDR2 FVKESK. CDR3 nucleotides: TGTGCCAGCAGCCCCCGACTCAATTCACCCCTCCACTTT. Protein: CASSPRLNSPLHF.

The rearrangement joins TRBV10-3 to TRBJ1-6; D call uncertain. This CDR3 has 15 amino acids. Deletions cut 0 bases from V and 7 bases from J, with 10 bases between. Germline CDR1 ENHRY, CDR2 SYGVKD. CDR3 DNA sequence: TGTGCCATCAGTGAGTCAGATGGGCGCAATTCACCCCTCCACTTT. Protein product: CAISESDGRNSPLHF.

The rearrangement links TRBV6-6 to TRBJ2-1; D unclear. Germline CDR1 reads MNHNY; CDR2 reads SVGAGI (reference sequence). There are 12 residues in the CDR3. Trimming stripped 4 bases from V and 7 bases from J, with 8 bases between. The CDR3 here is CASSSPGNEQFF. DNA for the CDR3: TGTGCCAGCAGTTCGCCCGGGAATGAGCAGTTCTTC.

With regard to this clone: In the same sample, other DNA sequences code for this CDR3. The V call is TRBV5-1, the J call TRBJ1-3; 7 nucleotides agree with TRBD1. Germline V gene sequence: CDR1 SGHRS, CDR2 YFSETQ. The junction had 1 base not matched to a gene; V was cut back by 2 bases and J by 2 bases. The CDR3 has 14 residues. This CDR3 reads CASSLQGTGNTIYF. Written as DNA, the CDR3 is TGCGCCAGCAGCTTACAGGGGACTGGAAACACCATATATTTT. Full variable domain (outside the CDR3, taken from reference TRBV5-1 and TRBJ1-3): KAGVTQTPRYLIKTRGQQVTLSCSPISGHRSVSWYQQTPGQGLQFLFEYFSETQRNKGNFPGRFSGRQFSNSRSEMNVSTLELGDSALYLCASSLQGTGNTIYFGEGSWLTVV.

The chain couples TRBV5-1 to TRBJ1-5, with D perhaps matching TRBD1 (5 bases). With 3 bases removed from V and 4 bases from J, the gap between germline ends came to 11 bases. Looked up from germline, CDR1 is SGHRS and CDR2 is YFSETQ. CDR3 length: 14 residues. The CDR3 here is CASSWGSGNQPQHF. The CDR3 DNA reads TGCGCCAGCAGCTGGGGCAGCGGAAATCAGCCCCAGCATTTT.

This clone was observed a single time. The chain has TRBV19 and TRBJ2-3, with a weak D call TRBD1 (6 bases). Germline CDR1 is LNHDA and CDR2 is SQIVND (reference sequence). V was pared by 11 bases and J by 4 bases, with 19 bases between. The CDR3 has 14 amino acids. The CDR3 sequence is CASSPDSFPDTQYF. CDR3 nucleotide sequence: TGTGCCTCATCCCCGGACAGTTTCCCAGATACGCAGTATTTT.

This chain uses TRBV7-9 with TRBJ2-3, with 10 nucleotides matching TRBD2. The CDR3 is 19 residues long. Germline V CDR1 and CDR2: SEHNR, FQNEAQ (reference sequence). J gave up 3 bases and V 0 bases, and 12 bases lay outside the gene matches. The CDR3 coding sequence is TGTGCCAGCAGCTTAGCGTCGTTGTTAGCGGGGGGTATTACAGATACGCAGTATTTT. Translated: CASSLASLLAGGITDTQYF.

The chain employs TRBV15 and TRBJ2-3; 7 bases line up with TRBD1. V shed 5 bases and J 2 bases; nucleotides not matched to a gene: 7. The CDR3 runs to 15 residues. Germline V gives CDR1 LNHNV, CDR2 YYDKDF (reference sequence). The CDR3 sequence: CATSFGQDFTDTQYF. The CDR3 nucleotides are TGTGCCACCAGCTTCGGACAGGACTTCACAGATACGCAGTATTTT.

For this clone: One end of the junction fails to match germline, which may point to a read error. The chain employs TRBV7-2 and TRBJ2-3, with D perhaps matching TRBD1 or TRBD2 (5 bases each). This CDR3 spans 15 amino acids. Germline values: CDR1 SGHTA, CDR2 FQGNSA. The CDR3 reads CASGLAGALTDTQYF. Written as DNA, the CDR3 is TGTGCCAGCGGCTTAGCCGGGGCCCTCACAGATACGCAGTATTTT.

The chain employs TRBV9 and TRBJ1-3; possible D gene TRBD1, 6 bases. V was pared by 5 bases and J by 1 base, with 19 bases between. This CDR3 spans 17 amino acids. CDR1 is SGDLS and CDR2 is YYNGEE in the germline V gene. The CDR3 DNA reads TGTGCCAGCAGTCGGAGGGGGGCAAAGGAGTCTGGAAACACCATATATTTT. Translated: CASSRRGAKESGNTIYF.

This rearrangement joins TRBV4-3 to TRBJ2-3; 8 bases line up with TRBD2. V lost 0 bases, J lost 6 bases, and 11 bases stayed unmatched. Germline lookup yields CDR1 LGHNA and CDR2 YSLEER. The CDR3 is 17 amino acids. The CDR3 DNA reads TGCGCCAGCAGCCAAGATTTCGCGGGGGGCAGGTCCGATACGCAGTATTTT. Amino acids: CASSQDFAGGRSDTQYF.

This clone occurred once. V gene TRBV5-1 combines with J gene TRBJ2-1; D is unresolved. This CDR3 is built from 14 residues. V dropped 6 bases and J dropped 8 bases, with 18 bases sitting between them. CDR1 and CDR2 (germline): SGHRS, YFSETQ. CDR3 in DNA: TGCGCCAGCACCAAAACTGGGGTACTCGATGAGCAGTTCTTC. Its translation is CASTKTGVLDEQFF.

This chain joins TRBV5-1 and TRBJ1-3; unclear D gene. The CDR3 length is 13 residues. The V and J ends lost 6 bases and 4 bases respectively, with 11 bases between them. Per germline, CDR1 SGHRS and CDR2 YFSETQ. CDR3 DNA: TGCGCCAGCACTCCCTCGCGAGGAAACACCATATATTTT. Residues: CASTPSRGNTIYF.

The table lists this clone with a count of one. The chain employs TRBV6-6 and TRBJ1-1; D is unclear. This CDR3 comprises 12 residues. The germline CDR1 and CDR2 sequences are MNHNY and SVGAGI (reference sequence). V gave up 5 bases and J gave up 0 bases, with 4 bases separating them. Here the CDR3 DNA reads TGTGCCAGCAGTATTATGAACACTGAAGCTTTCTTT. Amino acids: CASSIMNTEAFF.

V is TRBV7-3 and J is TRBJ1-1, with D possibly being TRBD1 (6 bases). V lost 5 bases to trimming and J lost 7 bases, with 14 bases between them. Per germline, CDR1 SGHTA and CDR2 FQGTGA. This CDR3 region has 13 residues. In DNA, the CDR3 is TGTGCCAGCAGCCTGGGACAAAGGGATGAAGCTTTCTTT. It encodes CASSLGQRDEAFF.

The genes are TRBV27 and TRBJ1-5, with 9 nucleotides matching TRBD1. Germline CDR1 MNHEY, CDR2 SMNVEV (reference sequence). The CDR3 covers 15 residues. The V segment lost 4 bases and the J segment 6 bases; nucleotides outside the gene matches: 7. In DNA, the CDR3 is TGTGCCAGCAGTTATAGAACAGGGGGCTCTCAGCCCCAGCATTTT. Encoded protein: CASSYRTGGSQPQHF.